This TCR beta chain was identified during a study of blood T cells in healthy people across ages. With a J-beta primer mix and a sample-barcoded 5' primer, a second PCR ran about 6 to 11 cycles. TCRdb called the 5' RACE reads again in MiXCR, with one record for every CDR3 protein. The profile shows approximately 1.5 million distinct CDR3 sequences, 35% to 45% of them singletons. The V gene's germline CDR1 is KGHDR and CDR2 SFDVKD. V lost 5 bases to trimming and J lost 9 bases; unmatched junction nucleotides: 13. The CDR3 consists of 16 residues. The V gene is TRBV24-1, the J gene TRBJ2-1; 9 bases match TRBD2. Sequences were obtained from blood. The receptor was isolated from a woman in her late teens or twenties in good health. The CDR3, as DNA: TGTGCCACCAGTGCGTCCGGGCGGGGGGGCCTTTCTGAGCAGTTCTTC. Its translation: CATSASGRGGLSEQFF.